This T cell receptor beta chain was obtained from a study of T cell responses to AZD1222 COVID-19 vaccine. As for the study in general: Recipients boosted at about 4 weeks or about 12 weeks are pooled.

Turning to this clone: The antigen is undetermined.

Per germline, CDR1 SGHAT and CDR2 FQNNGV. The CDR3 runs 16 residues. V lost 2 bases and J lost 2, with 15 bases in between. General study results and limits: The sample set comprised mostly white British donors with more females, and clonal diversity was possibly underestimated. Vaccination with two AZD1222 doses was followed by a rise in Spike-specific TCR breadth and depth. Baseline seropositives among AZD1222 recipients totaled only five to seven.

TCRdb keeps only in-frame clones here, not all; method: immunoSEQ multiplex PCR. The sample includes 140,000 to 150,000 clones, roughly nine tenths seen only once; the top ten take 1.1% to 1.5%. This chain connects TRBV11-2 to TRBJ1-1; TRBD1 is a possible D gene (6 bases). The material was peripheral blood, obtained on day 0 of AZD1222 vaccination. The sequence derives from an adult in good health. In nucleotides, the CDR3 is TGTGCCAGCAGCTTATATTATGGGGGGCTTAACACTGAAGCTTTCTTT. This sequence encodes CASSLYYGGLNTEAFF. Together with reference TRBV11-2 and TRBJ1-1, the CDR3 gives the full variable domain: EAGVAQSPRYKIIEKRQSVAFWCNPISGHATLYWYQQILGQGPKLLIQFQNNGVVDDSQLPKDRFSAERLKGVDSTLKIQPAKLEDSAVYLCASSLYYGGLNTEAFFGQGTRLTVV.